The T cell receptor (beta chain) under discussion was sequenced for a study of blood T cell repertoires in COVID-19 (dated by TCRdb to 2018 to 2021). Regarding the complete study: The collaborator samples originated in the United States, Italy and Spain and spanned the acute and convalescent phases of COVID-19. Samples were obtained from the ongoing ImmuneRACE study (first 160 participants) and from 1,254 subjects provided by 6 global collaborators. A de-identified subject ID, COVID-19 status, age in years and sex were almost always included in the sample metadata. Where available, HLA class I and class II types were taken from metadata supplied by the sample provider and were not determined by assay-based typing. Deeply sampled blood TCRbeta repertoires from subjects exposed to, actively infected with, or recovered from COVID-19 were included in the dataset. The repertoires were released in a freely available public database intended as a resource for research on the immune response to SARS-CoV-2. The material from the prospective study consisted of cDNA or gDNA derived from T cells, B-cell-depleted T cells, or PBMCs.

Broad study findings and their caveats: The quantity of clinical and demographic metadata differed by source and by participant and was supplied without curation.

The immunoSEQ Assay, a bias-controlled multiplex PCR, was used to amplify TCRbeta CDR3 regions from genomic DNA. As for how the authors treated the data: Nucleated cell counts per sample were estimated from amplification of reference gene primers within the assay. Sequence reads were collapsed and filtered to measure the absolute abundance of every unique TCRbeta CDR3 rearrangement. For each sample, productive Simpson clonality was calculated by taking the square root of Simpson's diversity index across productive rearrangements. TCRdb provides this immuneACCESS table in a form limited to in-frame rearrangements. Some clones are lacking; in checked studies, under half of them reflect an unresolved V gene, and why the rest are absent is not known. The D gene and trimming were derived from the DNA, and the V and J assignments and clone size from that table. The sample yields roughly 140,000 clones; more than 75% were counted once. The ten largest clones take up about 4% of the sample.

Each collaborating institution followed its own protocols to collect whole blood in K2EDTA tubes. Collaborator samples were shipped for TCRbeta analysis as frozen whole blood, isolated PBMCs, or DNA extracted from either sample type. Details on this clone: Its antigen has not been determined. Within one base of it there is no much larger clone, and no base qualities were kept.

Based on the germline V gene, the CDR1 and CDR2 sequences are SNHLY and FYNNEI. Deletion took 6 bases off V and 5 bases off J, with a span of 14 bases between the germline ends. The CDR3 starts with the cysteine, ends with the phenylalanine, and has 14 residues. The sequence is cut down to CDR3 DNA, 42 bases in frame from base 1. This TCR was sampled from a woman at least 80 years old with acute or convalescent COVID-19. Sample: peripheral blood. This receptor chain uses TRBV2 and TRBJ1-5; the D gene is perhaps TRBD1, on 5 matching bases. The bases are TGTGCCAGCAGCCCTGGACTAGGGGATCAGCCCCAGCATTTT. Translated, it gives CASSPGLGDQPQHF.